Presented here are 26 T cell receptor beta chains from one specimen sequenced in a study of blood T cell repertoires in COVID-19 (dated by TCRdb to about 2020). Library prep was done by the immunoSEQ multiplex PCR assay. Drawn from immuneACCESS, this table holds only the in-frame rearrangements with V and J called that TCRdb kept. Clones are partly lost; checked studies trace under half to an unresolved V gene and leave the rest unexplained. Within this sample are 12,000 or so clones, with roughly nine tenths of them counted one time only. Roughly 13% of the sample goes to the ten largest clones. The sample was peripheral blood. These receptor sequences come from a man between 65 and 79 years old with active COVID-19.

The chain carries TRBV11-2 and TRBJ2-3; D gene ambiguous. V was trimmed by 1 base and J by 6 bases, leaving 8 bases between them. The germline V gene has CDR1 SGHAT and CDR2 FQNNGV. The CDR3 spans 13 residues. CDR3 protein: CASSLGARDTQYF. CDR3 sequence (DNA): TGTGCCAGCAGCTTAGGGGCCCGGGATACGCAGTATTTT.

This clone has just a few counts. The chain recombines TRBV19 with TRBJ1-6; no reliable D call. Germline-derived CDR1 and CDR2 are LNHDA and SQIVND (reference sequence). The CDR3 has 13 amino acids. The germline V and J ends were trimmed by 6 bases and 8 bases, with 11 bases remaining between them. CDR3 amino acids: CASRLKIDSPLHF. For the CDR3, the DNA is TGTGCCAGTAGATTAAAAATCGATTCACCCCTCCACTTT.

This chain links TRBV6-5 with TRBJ1-1; 8 bases line up with TRBD1. J was trimmed by 4 bases and V by 7 bases; bases with no gene match: 11. Germline V gene data show CDR1 as MNHEY and CDR2 as SVGAGI. The CDR3 is 15 residues long. The CDR3 protein is CASIKNRGMITEAFF. DNA for the CDR3: TGTGCCAGCATTAAAAACAGGGGGATGATCACTGAAGCTTTCTTT.

The chain links TRBV6-6 to TRBJ2-4; TRBD2 might be the D (5 bases). V was pared by 5 bases and J by 4 bases, with 21 bases between. Germline CDR1 is MNHNY and CDR2 is SVGAGI (reference sequence). The CDR3 loop spans 17 amino acids. CDR3 in DNA: TGTGCCAGCAGTCCCGAGGTACGACTCGGGGAGAAAAACATTCAGTACTTC. This encodes CASSPEVRLGEKNIQYF.

The chain employs TRBV5-1 and TRBJ2-3; 11 nucleotides match TRBD1. There are 16 residues in the CDR3. Trimming at V came to 0 bases and at J to 4 bases, leaving 4 bases not matched to a gene. Germline CDR1 SGHRS, CDR2 YFSETQ. The CDR3 DNA reads TGCGCCAGCAGCTTGGCCGGGACAGGGGGGTCAGATACGCAGTATTTT. This encodes CASSLAGTGGSDTQYF.

The chain employs TRBV10-3 and TRBJ1-5; weak D call: TRBD1 (6 bases). The CDR3 totals 19 residues. Germline assignment: CDR1 ENHRY and CDR2 SYGVKD. Trimming removed 1 base at V and 2 bases at J, with 21 bases between. CDR3 residues: CAISEFTGTPSEGNQPQHF. The DNA of the CDR3 is TGTGCCATCAGTGAGTTTACCGGGACACCCTCAGAGGGCAATCAGCCCCAGCATTTT.

The chain employs TRBV4-2 and TRBJ1-1, with D perhaps matching TRBD1 (5 bases). V dropped 3 bases and J dropped 3 bases, with 11 bases sitting between them. CDR3 length: 14 residues. From germline, CDR1 is LGHNA and CDR2 YNFKEQ. In nucleotides, the CDR3 is TGTGCCAGCAGCCAGGAGACAGTTTACACTGAAGCTTTCTTT. Its protein is CASSQETVYTEAFF.

This chain connects TRBV28 to TRBJ2-7; 9 bases match TRBD2. The CDR3 covers 14 residues. V trimming: 3 bases; J trimming: 7 bases; junction bases outside the gene matches: 7. CDR1 is MDHEN and CDR2 is SYDVKM in the germline V gene. In DNA, the CDR3 is TGTGCCAGCAGTTTGTCTCTAGCGGGAACTGAGCAGTACTTC. Amino acid sequence: CASSLSLAGTEQYF. The entire variable domain, with the rest obtained from reference TRBV28 and TRBJ2-7, is as follows: DVKVTQSSRYLVKRTGEKVFLECVQDMDHENMFWYRQDPGLGLRLIYFSYDVKMKEKGDIPEGYSVSREKKERFSLILESASTNQTSMYLCASSLSLAGTEQYFGPGTRLTVT.

The chain combines TRBV12-5 with TRBJ2-3; D is unclear. CDR3 size: 14 residues. The germline V gene encodes CDR1 LGHNT and CDR2 FRNRAP. V was cut by 5 bases and J by 4 bases, with 13 bases left in between. The CDR3 DNA reads TGTGCTAGTGGTCTCTCTCTCTTCCCAGATACGCAGTATTTT. The encoded protein is CASGLSLFPDTQYF.

The chain employs TRBV27 and TRBJ1-2, with 7 bases matching TRBD1. The germline V gene has CDR1 MNHEY and CDR2 SMNVEV (reference sequence). J lost 1 base, V lost 5 bases, and 10 bases had no gene match. This CDR3 region has 16 residues. CDR3 DNA sequence: TGTGCCAGCAGTCCGGGACAGACAATCTTTAACTATGGCTACACCTTC. Residues: CASSPGQTIFNYGYTF.

CDR3 sequence: CAWAAGSGILYEQYF. The CDR3 DNA reads as TGTGCCTGGGCTGCGGGTAGCGGGATCCTCTACGAGCAGTACTTC. V usage is TRBV30 and J usage is TRBJ2-7; 8 bases line up with TRBD2. The trim removed 5 bases at V and 3 bases at J, leaving 12 bases unmatched. This CDR3 spans 15 amino acids. Germline loops: CDR1 GTSNPN, CDR2 SVGIG (reference sequence).

V is TRBV3-1 (or the pseudogene TRBV3-2) and J is TRBJ2-3, with 7 bases that match TRBD1. The ends lost 0 bases at V and 0 bases at J; junction bases unmatched: 6. Germline V CDR1 and CDR2: LGHDT, YNNKEL (reference sequence). CDR3 length: 17 amino acids. The CDR3 region is CASSQDQGVSSTDTQYF. The DNA of the CDR3 is TGTGCCAGCAGCCAAGATCAGGGGGTTTCTAGCACAGATACGCAGTATTTT.

This chain connects TRBV12-3 or TRBV12-4 to TRBJ1-2; a possible D gene is TRBD1 (5 bases). This CDR3 has 13 amino acids. The V gene lost 6 bases and the J gene lost 7 bases, with 15 bases spanning the gap. The CDR3, as DNA: TGTGCCAGCAGCCTAGGAGGGGACGGTGGCTACACCTTC. Encoded protein: CASSLGGDGGYTF.

V is TRBV5-4 and J is TRBJ1-2, with a tentative D call TRBD1 (6 bases). The germline V gene has CDR1 SGHNT and CDR2 YYREEE (reference sequence). V dropped 0 bases and J dropped 0 bases, with 9 bases sitting between them. The CDR3 extends over 15 amino acids. CDR3 loop: CASSLVAGANYGYTF. Written as DNA, the CDR3 is TGTGCCAGCAGCTTGGTTGCAGGGGCTAACTATGGCTACACCTTC.

The chain uses TRBV5-4 and TRBJ2-2, with a tentative D call TRBD1 (6 bases). Germline values: CDR1 SGHNT, CDR2 YYREEE (reference sequence). The germline V and J ends were trimmed by 4 bases and 0 bases, with 10 bases remaining between them. This CDR3 comprises 15 residues. The CDR3 region is CASSPGTSNTGELFF. The CDR3 nucleotides read TGTGCCAGCAGCCCCGGGACATCGAACACCGGGGAGCTGTTTTTT. Full variable domain (rest looked up from reference TRBV5-4 and TRBJ2-2): ETGVTQSPTHLIKTRGQQVTLRCSSQSGHNTVSWYQQALGQGPQFIFQYYREEENGRGNFPPRFSGLQFPNYSSELNVNALELDDSALYLCASSPGTSNTGELFFGEGSRLTVL.

The chain joins TRBV5-1 to TRBJ2-6, with 8 bases that match TRBD1. V shed 2 bases, J shed 2 bases, and the junction held 3 bases outside the gene matches. The CDR3 is made up of 16 amino acids. The germline CDR1 and CDR2 sequences are SGHRS and YFSETQ. In nucleotides, the CDR3 is TGCGCCAGCAGCTTTCTACAGGGGGCTGGGGCCAACGTCCTGACTTTC. Encoded protein: CASSFLQGAGANVLTF.

The J gene is TRBJ1-1, the V gene TRBV3-1 (or the pseudogene TRBV3-2); tentatively, D is TRBD1 (6 bases). V was trimmed by 3 bases and J by 6 bases, leaving 11 bases between them. The CDR3 runs to 13 residues. Germline CDR1 reads LGHDT; CDR2 reads YNNKEL (reference sequence). CDR3 region: CASSQGATAEAFF. Written as DNA, the CDR3 is TGTGCCAGCAGCCAGGGGGCTACCGCTGAAGCTTTCTTT.

V is TRBV27 and J is TRBJ1-1; 8 bases map to TRBD1. The V gene's germline CDR1 is MNHEY and CDR2 SMNVEV (reference sequence). Unmatched junction bases numbered 6, after V lost 6 bases and J lost 3 bases. The CDR3 is 14 residues long. The CDR3 DNA reads as TGTGCCAGCAGGCCAGGGGGCGCAGACACTGAAGCTTTCTTT. As protein: CASRPGGADTEAFF.

V and J are TRBV4-2 and TRBJ1-4, with D perhaps matching TRBD1 (5 bases). V was trimmed by 3 bases and J by 4 bases, leaving 12 bases between them. This CDR3 region has 15 residues. Germline assignment: CDR1 LGHNA and CDR2 YNFKEQ. CDR3 in DNA: TGTGCCAGCAGCCATGCGGGACCTAATAATGAAAAACTGTTTTTT. Translated: CASSHAGPNNEKLFF.

CDR3 sequence: CATSVNGETQYF. CDR3 DNA: TGTGCCACCAGTGTTAACGGAGAGACCCAGTACTTC. The chain uses TRBV24-1 and TRBJ2-5; D not resolved. The germline CDR1 and CDR2 sequences are KGHDR and SFDVKD. This CDR3 is 12 amino acids long. The ends were cut back, 5 bases at V and 4 bases at J, with 7 bases in the middle.

This CDR3 reads CASSYPAAPYEQYF. As DNA, the CDR3 is TGTGCCAGCAGCTACCCTGCGGCTCCCTACGAGCAGTACTTC. This chain links TRBV7-9 with TRBJ2-7; D is undetermined. The CDR3 is 14 amino acids. V was trimmed by 4 bases and J by 2 bases, leaving 12 bases between them. Per the germline V gene, CDR1 is SEHNR and CDR2 is FQNEAQ (reference sequence).

The chain uses TRBV4-3 and TRBJ1-1, with TRBD1 identical over 7 bases. This CDR3 comprises 15 residues. From germline, CDR1 is LGHNA and CDR2 YSLEER. J was trimmed by 3 bases and V by 4 bases; bases with no gene match: 8. For the CDR3, the DNA is TGCGCCAGCAGCCTAGATACAGGGGTTGACACTGAAGCTTTCTTT. It is translated as CASSLDTGVDTEAFF.

This chain uses TRBV2 with TRBJ2-3, with D perhaps matching TRBD2 (5 bases). V was pared by 0 bases and J by 4 bases, with 8 bases between. The CDR3 covers 14 residues. Germline CDR1 reads SNHLY; CDR2 reads FYNNEI. This CDR3 reads CASSEASRADTQYF. For the CDR3, the DNA is TGTGCCAGCAGTGAAGCGTCGAGGGCAGATACGCAGTATTTT.

This clone was picked up one time. The rearrangement joins TRBV3-1 (or the pseudogene TRBV3-2) to TRBJ2-1; weak D call: TRBD2 (6 bases). Germline CDR1 and CDR2: LGHDT and YNNKEL (reference sequence). The ends were cut back, 2 bases at V and 5 bases at J, with 16 bases in the middle. CDR3 size: 16 residues. The chain's CDR3 is CASSQPLTSLHNEQFF. In DNA, the CDR3 is TGTGCCAGCAGCCAACCTCTGACTAGTCTACACAATGAGCAGTTCTTC.

The V gene is TRBV11-2, the J gene TRBJ1-2; 7 bases align to TRBD1. Germline assignment: CDR1 SGHAT and CDR2 FQNNGV. The CDR3 is made up of 13 amino acids. V was pared by 4 bases and J by 4 bases, with 3 bases of the junction left unmatched. The CDR3 here is CASSSTGTYGYTF. DNA of the CDR3: TGTGCCAGCAGCTCGACAGGGACCTATGGCTACACCTTC.

This clone was detected only a few times. This chain links TRBV7-2 with TRBJ1-2; TRBD1 aligns across 9 bases. The CDR3 consists of 13 residues. The junction had 6 bases not matched to a gene; V was cut back by 5 bases and J by 8 bases. Germline values: CDR1 SGHTA, CDR2 FQGNSA. The CDR3 nucleotides read TGTGCCAGCAGCAAAGGGACAGGGCGAGGCTACACCTTC. Its protein is CASSKGTGRGYTF.